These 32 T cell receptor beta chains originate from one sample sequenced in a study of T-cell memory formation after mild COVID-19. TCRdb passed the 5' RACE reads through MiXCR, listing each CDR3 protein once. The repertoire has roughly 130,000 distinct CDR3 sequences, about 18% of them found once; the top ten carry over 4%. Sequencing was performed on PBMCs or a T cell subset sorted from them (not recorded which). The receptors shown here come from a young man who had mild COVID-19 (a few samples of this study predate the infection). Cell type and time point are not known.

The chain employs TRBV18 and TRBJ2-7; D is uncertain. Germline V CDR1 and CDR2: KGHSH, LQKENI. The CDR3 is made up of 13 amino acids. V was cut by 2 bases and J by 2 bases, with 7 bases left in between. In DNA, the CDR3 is TGTGCCAGCTCACCAGGGCCGGCCTACGAGCAGTACTTC. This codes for CASSPGPAYEQYF.

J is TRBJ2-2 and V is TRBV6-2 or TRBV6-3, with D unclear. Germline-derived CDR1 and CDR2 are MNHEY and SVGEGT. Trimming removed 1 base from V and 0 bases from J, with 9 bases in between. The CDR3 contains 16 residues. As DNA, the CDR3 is TGTGCCAGCAGTTACTATAGTCGCCCGAACACCGGGGAGCTGTTTTTT. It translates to CASSYYSRPNTGELFF.

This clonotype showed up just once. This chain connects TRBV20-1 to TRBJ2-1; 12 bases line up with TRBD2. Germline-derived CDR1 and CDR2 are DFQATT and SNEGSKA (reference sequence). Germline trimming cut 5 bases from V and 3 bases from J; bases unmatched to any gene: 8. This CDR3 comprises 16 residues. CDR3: CSAARLAGAVYNEQFF. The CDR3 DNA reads TGCAGTGCTGCACGACTAGCGGGGGCCGTCTACAATGAGCAGTTCTTC.

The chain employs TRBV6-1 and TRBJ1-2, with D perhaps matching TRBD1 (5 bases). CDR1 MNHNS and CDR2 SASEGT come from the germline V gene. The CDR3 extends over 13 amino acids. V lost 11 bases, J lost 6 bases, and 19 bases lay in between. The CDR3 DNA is TGTGCCGCCCACGACCGGGGGGGAGATGGCTACACCTTC. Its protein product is CAAHDRGGDGYTF.

CDR3 loop: CASSLVAGPPPQPQHF. CDR3 nucleotides: TGTGCCAGCAGCTTAGTCGCAGGCCCACCCCCTCAGCCCCAGCATTTT. The V and J genes are TRBV7-2 and TRBJ1-5; D not certain. Per the germline V gene, CDR1 is SGHTA and CDR2 is FQGNSA. Trimming stripped 1 base from V and 6 bases from J, with 16 bases between. The CDR3 totals 16 residues.

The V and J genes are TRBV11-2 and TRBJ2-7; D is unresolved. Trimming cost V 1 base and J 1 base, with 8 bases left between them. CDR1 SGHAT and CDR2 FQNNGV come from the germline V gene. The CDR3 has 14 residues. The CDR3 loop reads CASSLGQLSYEQYV. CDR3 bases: TGTGCCAGCAGCTTAGGCCAGCTTTCCTACGAGCAGTACGTC.

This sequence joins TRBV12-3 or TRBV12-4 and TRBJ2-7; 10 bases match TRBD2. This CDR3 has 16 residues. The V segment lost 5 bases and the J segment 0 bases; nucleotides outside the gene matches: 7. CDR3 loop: CASSKSSGGRSYEQYF. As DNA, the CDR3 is TGTGCCAGCAGTAAGTCTAGCGGGGGCCGCTCCTACGAGCAGTACTTC.

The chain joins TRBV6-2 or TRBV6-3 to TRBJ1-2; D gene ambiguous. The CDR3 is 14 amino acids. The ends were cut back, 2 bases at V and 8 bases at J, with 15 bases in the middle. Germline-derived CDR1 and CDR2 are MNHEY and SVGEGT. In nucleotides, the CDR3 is TGTGCCAGCAGTTACCCCATCGCGGCGCGAGGCTACACCTTC. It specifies CASSYPIAARGYTF.

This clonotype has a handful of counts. The CDR3 coding sequence is TGTGCCAGCAGCACCTGGACAGGGAACACTGAAGCTTTCTTT. Translation gives CASSTWTGNTEAFF. This chain links TRBV5-4 with TRBJ1-1, with 7 bases fitting TRBD1. This CDR3 has 14 residues. J lost 1 base, V lost 4 bases, and 4 bases had no gene match. Germline V gene data show CDR1 as SGHNT and CDR2 as YYREEE (reference sequence).

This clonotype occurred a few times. DNA for the CDR3: TGTGCCAGTAGAGGACTAGCCGACGGGACCCAGTACTTC. Its protein is CASRGLADGTQYF. The chain carries TRBV19 and TRBJ2-5; 8 bases are a match to TRBD2. V lost 6 bases, J lost 7 bases, and 7 bases stayed unmatched. Looked up from germline, CDR1 is LNHDA and CDR2 is SQIVND (reference sequence). This CDR3 has 13 residues.

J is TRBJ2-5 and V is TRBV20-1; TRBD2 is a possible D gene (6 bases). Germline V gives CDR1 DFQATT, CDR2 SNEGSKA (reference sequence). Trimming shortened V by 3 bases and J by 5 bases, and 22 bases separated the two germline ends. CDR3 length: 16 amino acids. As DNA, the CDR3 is TGCAGTGCTAGTAACATAGCGCTTCTGGGGAGGGAGACCCAGTACTTC. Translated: CSASNIALLGRETQYF.

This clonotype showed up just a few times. This CDR3 is CASSLRPGERDTQYF. As DNA, the CDR3 is TGTGCCAGCAGCTTGAGGCCAGGGGAGAGAGATACGCAGTATTTT. The chain carries TRBV5-7 and TRBJ2-3; TRBD1 is a possible D gene (6 bases). TRBV5-7 is placed among ORFs of uncertain function. The CDR3 extends over 15 amino acids. Between the trimmed V and J ends, which lost 1 base and 5 bases, there was a span of 14 bases.

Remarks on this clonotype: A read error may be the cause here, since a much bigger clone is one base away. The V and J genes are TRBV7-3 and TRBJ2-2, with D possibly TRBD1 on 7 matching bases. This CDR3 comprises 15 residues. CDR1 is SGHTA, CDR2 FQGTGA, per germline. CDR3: CASSSSQGGTGEMFF. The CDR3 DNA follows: TGTGCCAGCAGCTCATCCCAGGGGGGCACCGGGGAGATGTTTTTT. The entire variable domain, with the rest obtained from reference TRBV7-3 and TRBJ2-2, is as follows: GAGVSQTPSNKVTEKGKYVELRCDPISGHTALYWYRQSLGQGPEFLIYFQGTGAADDSGLPNDRFFAVRPEGSVSTLKIQRTERGDSAVYLCASSSSQGGTGEMFFGEGSRLTVL.

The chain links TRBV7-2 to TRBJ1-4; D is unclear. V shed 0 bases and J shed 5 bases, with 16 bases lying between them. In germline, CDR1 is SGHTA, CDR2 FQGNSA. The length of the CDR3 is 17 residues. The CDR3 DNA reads TGTGCCAGCAGCTTAGCTCAGAGGCGAGGGATGAATGAAAAACTGTTTTTT. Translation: CASSLAQRRGMNEKLFF.

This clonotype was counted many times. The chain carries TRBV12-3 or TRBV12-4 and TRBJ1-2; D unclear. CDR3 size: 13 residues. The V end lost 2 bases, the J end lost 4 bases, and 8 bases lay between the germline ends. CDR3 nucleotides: TGTGCCAGCAGTTTAAAGGTTGTCTATGGCTACACCTTC. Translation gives CASSLKVVYGYTF.

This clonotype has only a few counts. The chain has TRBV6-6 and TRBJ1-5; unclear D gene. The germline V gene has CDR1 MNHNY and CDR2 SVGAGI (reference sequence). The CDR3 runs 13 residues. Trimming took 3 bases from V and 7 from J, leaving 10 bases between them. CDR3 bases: TGTGCCAGCAGTTATGGGGAGGGCCAGCCCCAGCATTTT. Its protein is CASSYGEGQPQHF.

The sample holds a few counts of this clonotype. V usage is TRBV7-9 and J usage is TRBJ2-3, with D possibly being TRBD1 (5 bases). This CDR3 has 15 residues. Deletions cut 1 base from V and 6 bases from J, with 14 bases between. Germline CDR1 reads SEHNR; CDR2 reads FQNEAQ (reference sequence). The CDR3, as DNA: TGTGCCAGCAGCTTAGATCGGCAGGGTGGCGATACGCAGTATTTT. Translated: CASSLDRQGGDTQYF.

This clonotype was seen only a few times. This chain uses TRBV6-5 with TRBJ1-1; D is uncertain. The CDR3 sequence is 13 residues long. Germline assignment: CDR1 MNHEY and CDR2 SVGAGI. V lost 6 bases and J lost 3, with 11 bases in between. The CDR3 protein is CASSLTSDTEAFF. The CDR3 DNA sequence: TGTGCCAGCAGCCTCACCTCGGACACTGAAGCTTTCTTT.

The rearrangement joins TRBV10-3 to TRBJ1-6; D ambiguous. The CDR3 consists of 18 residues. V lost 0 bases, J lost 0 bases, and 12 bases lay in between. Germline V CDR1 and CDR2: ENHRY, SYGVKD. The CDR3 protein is CAISESGTRSSYNSPLHF. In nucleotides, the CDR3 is TGTGCCATCAGTGAGTCGGGTACGCGAAGCTCCTATAATTCACCCCTCCACTTT.

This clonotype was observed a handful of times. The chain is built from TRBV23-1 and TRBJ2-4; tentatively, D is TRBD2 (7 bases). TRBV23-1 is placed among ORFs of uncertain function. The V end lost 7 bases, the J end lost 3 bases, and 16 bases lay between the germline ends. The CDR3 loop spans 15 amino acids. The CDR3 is CASTLGGHGKNIQYF. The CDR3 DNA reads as TGCGCCAGCACCCTCGGGGGGCACGGCAAAAACATTCAGTACTTC.

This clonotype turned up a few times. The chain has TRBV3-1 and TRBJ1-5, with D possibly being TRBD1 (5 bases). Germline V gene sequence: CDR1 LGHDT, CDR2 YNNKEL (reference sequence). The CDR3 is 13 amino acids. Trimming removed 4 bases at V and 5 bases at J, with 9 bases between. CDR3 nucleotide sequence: TGTGCCAGCAGCCCAGCCAGGGATCAGCCCCAGCATTTT. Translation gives CASSPARDQPQHF.

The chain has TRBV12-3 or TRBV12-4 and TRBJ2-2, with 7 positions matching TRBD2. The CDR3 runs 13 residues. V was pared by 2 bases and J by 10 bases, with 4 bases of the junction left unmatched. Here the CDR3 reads CASSLTAGTELFF. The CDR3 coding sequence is TGTGCCAGCAGTTTAACAGCGGGGACGGAGCTGTTTTTT.

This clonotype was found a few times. This CDR3 reads CASSLDRDEQYF. The DNA of the CDR3 is TGTGCCAGCAGCTTAGATCGGGACGAGCAGTACTTC. The V call is TRBV11-2, the J call TRBJ2-7; D uncertain. Trimming took 0 bases from V and 5 from J, leaving 5 bases between them. Germline CDR1 reads SGHAT; CDR2 reads FQNNGV. The length of the CDR3 is 12 residues.

The CDR3 here is CASSATGTGGFGEQFF. The CDR3 DNA is TGTGCCAGCAGCGCCACCGGGACAGGGGGCTTCGGTGAGCAGTTCTTC. The chain carries TRBV7-8 and TRBJ2-1, with 12 bases identical to TRBD1. This CDR3 comprises 16 residues. Germline CDR1 SGHVS, CDR2 FQNEAQ. V gave up 5 bases and J gave up 9 bases; unmatched junction bases: 11.

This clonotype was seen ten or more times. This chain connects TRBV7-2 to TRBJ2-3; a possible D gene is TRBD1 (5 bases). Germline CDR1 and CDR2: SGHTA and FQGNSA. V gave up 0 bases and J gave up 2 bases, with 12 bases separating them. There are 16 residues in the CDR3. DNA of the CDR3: TGTGCCAGCAGCTTAGCCCGAGACAGATACACAGATACGCAGTATTTT. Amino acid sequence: CASSLARDRYTDTQYF.

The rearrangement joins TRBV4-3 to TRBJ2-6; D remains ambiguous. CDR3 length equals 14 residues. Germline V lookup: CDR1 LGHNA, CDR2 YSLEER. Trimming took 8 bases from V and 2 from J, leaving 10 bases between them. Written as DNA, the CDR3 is TGCGCCAGCTCCGGAGACCCTGGGGCCAACGTCCTGACTTTC. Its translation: CASSGDPGANVLTF.

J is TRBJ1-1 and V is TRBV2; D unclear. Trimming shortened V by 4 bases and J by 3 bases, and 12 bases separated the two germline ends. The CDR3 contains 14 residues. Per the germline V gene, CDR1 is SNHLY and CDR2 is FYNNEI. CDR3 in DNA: TGTGCCAGCAGTGTGAGAGGGTTTGACACTGAAGCTTTCTTT. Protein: CASSVRGFDTEAFF.

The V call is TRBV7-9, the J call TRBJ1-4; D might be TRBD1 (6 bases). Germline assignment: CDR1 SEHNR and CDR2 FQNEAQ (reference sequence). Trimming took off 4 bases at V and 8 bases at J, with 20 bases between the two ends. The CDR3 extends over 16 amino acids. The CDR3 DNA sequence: TGTGCCAGCAGCTCTTTAAACACCCGGGACAACGAAAAACTGTTTTTT. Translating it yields CASSSLNTRDNEKLFF.

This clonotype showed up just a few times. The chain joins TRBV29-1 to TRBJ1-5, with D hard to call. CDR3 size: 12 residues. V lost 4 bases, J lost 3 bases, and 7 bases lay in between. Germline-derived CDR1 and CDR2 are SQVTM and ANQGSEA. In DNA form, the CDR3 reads TGCAGCGTTGGCGAATTCAATCAGCCCCAGCATTTT. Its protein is CSVGEFNQPQHF.

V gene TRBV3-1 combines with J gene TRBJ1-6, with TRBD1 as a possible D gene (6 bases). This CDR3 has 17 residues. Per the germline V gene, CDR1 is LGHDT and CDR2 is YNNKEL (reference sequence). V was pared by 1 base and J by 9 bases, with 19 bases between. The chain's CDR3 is CASSQALPGEVGSPLHF. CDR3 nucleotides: TGTGCCAGCAGCCAAGCCTTGCCAGGGGAGGTCGGTTCACCCCTCCACTTT.

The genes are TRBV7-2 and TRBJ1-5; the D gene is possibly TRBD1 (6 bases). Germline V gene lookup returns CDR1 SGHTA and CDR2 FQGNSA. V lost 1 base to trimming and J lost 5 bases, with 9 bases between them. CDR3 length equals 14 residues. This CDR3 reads CASSLVEGDQPQHF. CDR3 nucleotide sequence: TGTGCCAGCAGCTTAGTTGAGGGGGATCAGCCCCAGCATTTT. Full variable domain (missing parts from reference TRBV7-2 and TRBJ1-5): GAGVSQSPSNKVTEKGKDVELRCDPISGHTALYWYRQSLGQGLEFLIYFQGNSAPDKSGLPSDRFSAERTGGSVSTLTIQRTQQEDSAVYLCASSLVEGDQPQHFGDGTRLSIL.

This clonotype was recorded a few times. The CDR3 sequence is CASSAITSVLSYNEQFF. The CDR3 DNA reads as TGTGCCAGCAGCGCCATTACTAGCGTACTATCCTACAATGAGCAGTTCTTC. J is TRBJ2-1 and V is TRBV9; 7 bases line up with TRBD2. Trimming cost V 3 bases and J 1 base; bases outside gene matches: 10. The CDR3 spans 17 residues. CDR1 and CDR2 from the germline V gene are SGDLS and YYNGEE.